This passage covers 25 T cell receptor beta chains from one sample sequenced in a study of beta chain features in type 1 diabetes. Expressed TCRB transcripts were sequenced, since all the RNA that had been isolated was reverse transcribed. TCRdb keeps only in-frame clones here, not all; method: immunoSEQ multiplex PCR. Seen here are roughly 150,000 clones, more than 9.5% observed once, and the top ten hold roughly 2%. What was sequenced was central memory CD4+ T cells from blood. The receptors here all came from a young man in good health.

Only a few counts were recorded for this clone. This chain joins TRBV6-1 and TRBJ2-2, with D possibly matching TRBD1 (5 bases). Looked up from germline, CDR1 is MNHNS and CDR2 is SASEGT. The CDR3 consists of 15 residues. Trimming removed 2 bases at V and 7 bases at J, with 14 bases between. The CDR3 here is CASSEQAGLSGELFF. The CDR3 bases are TGTGCCAGCAGTGAACAGGCAGGGCTTAGCGGGGAGCTGTTTTTT.

This clone was counted between two and nine times. The chain uses TRBV28 and TRBJ1-1, with 8 nucleotides matching TRBD1. The V gene end was trimmed by 5 bases and the J gene end by 1 base; junction bases not matched to a gene: 3. The CDR3 loop spans 14 amino acids. Germline CDR1 MDHEN, CDR2 SYDVKM. CDR3 DNA sequence: TGTGCCAGCAGTCCCAGGGGGCGGAACACTGAAGCTTTCTTT. It specifies CASSPRGRNTEAFF.

The DNA of the CDR3 is TGCAGCGTTACCCTCCAGACCCGAATGGGCGAGCAGTACTTC. Translating gives CSVTLQTRMGEQYF. The V and J genes are TRBV29-1 and TRBJ2-7; D remains unclear. V lost 5 bases and J 6 bases, leaving 20 bases between the germline ends. The CDR3 has 14 residues. CDR1 and CDR2 (germline): SQVTM, ANQGSEA.

This clone has just a few counts. The chain is built from TRBV18 and TRBJ2-1; D tentatively reads TRBD1 or TRBD2 (5 bases each). The germline V and J ends were trimmed by 2 bases and 15 bases, with 11 bases remaining between them. CDR1 and CDR2 (germline): KGHSH, LQKENI. The CDR3 extends over 11 amino acids. CDR3: CASSPERGTFF. The CDR3 DNA reads TGTGCCAGCTCACCAGAGAGGGGCACGTTCTTC.

This clone was observed a handful of times. V gene TRBV14 combines with J gene TRBJ1-1; D not resolved. The V and J ends lost 6 bases and 1 base respectively, with 9 bases between them. Looked up from germline, CDR1 is SGHDN and CDR2 is FVKESK. The CDR3 runs 13 residues. The chain's CDR3 is CASSLQENTEAFF. The DNA of the CDR3 is TGTGCCAGCAGTCTTCAGGAGAACACTGAAGCTTTCTTT.

The gene calls are TRBV19 and TRBJ2-1; D possibly corresponds to TRBD1 (5 bases). Trimming left V 2 bases short and J 8 bases short, with 13 bases between. The CDR3 consists of 14 residues. Germline V lookup: CDR1 LNHDA, CDR2 SQIVND (reference sequence). CDR3 residues: CASSISQGRDEQFF. The DNA of the CDR3 is TGTGCCAGTAGTATAAGTCAGGGTCGCGATGAGCAGTTCTTC.

This rearrangement joins TRBV28 to TRBJ1-3, with TRBD1 matching 7 bases. There are 16 residues in the CDR3. J lost 0 bases, V lost 3 bases, and 5 bases had no gene match. Germline CDR1 is MDHEN and CDR2 is SYDVKM. CDR3 DNA sequence: TGTGCCAGCAGTTTGGGGAACAGGGGCTCTGGAAACACCATATATTTT. Translated, it gives CASSLGNRGSGNTIYF.

J is TRBJ1-4 and V is TRBV6-5; possible D gene TRBD1, 6 bases. CDR1 MNHEY and CDR2 SVGAGI come from the germline V gene. The ends were cut back, 6 bases at V and 5 bases at J, with 13 bases in the middle. There are 14 residues in the CDR3. CDR3 sequence (DNA): TGTGCCAGCAGATCGTACAGGGAAAATGAAAAACTGTTTTTT. This encodes CASRSYRENEKLFF.

The chain joins TRBV10-2 to TRBJ2-7; TRBD1 matches 8 bases. The CDR3 length is 12 residues. Germline V gene sequence: CDR1 WSHSY, CDR2 SAAADI. The ends lost 6 bases at V and 3 bases at J; junction bases unmatched: 1. The CDR3 spells CASRTGDYEQYF. The CDR3 bases are TGCGCCAGCAGGACAGGGGACTACGAGCAGTACTTC.

The rearrangement uses TRBV7-2 and TRBJ2-3, with D hard to call. The germline V gene encodes CDR1 SGHTA and CDR2 FQGNSA. V was trimmed by 5 bases and J by 4 bases, leaving 13 bases between them. This CDR3 comprises 14 residues. CDR3 sequence: CASSHGLGPDTQYF. The CDR3 DNA is TGTGCCAGCAGCCACGGGTTGGGCCCAGATACGCAGTATTTT.

The rearrangement links TRBV30 to TRBJ1-5; D unclear. CDR3 length: 15 amino acids. The germline CDR1 and CDR2 sequences are GTSNPN and SVGIG (reference sequence). Deletions cut 0 bases from V and 10 bases from J, with 19 bases between. CDR3 loop: CAWSVAGNKAIPQHF. For the CDR3, the DNA is TGTGCCTGGAGTGTAGCCGGGAACAAAGCTATTCCCCAGCATTTT.

This clone was seen only a few times. The gene calls are TRBV9 and TRBJ2-5; D is possibly TRBD2 (6 bases). V gave up 0 bases and J gave up 4 bases, with 19 bases separating them. Germline V gene sequence: CDR1 SGDLS, CDR2 YYNGEE. This CDR3 has 17 residues. The CDR3, as DNA: TGTGCCAGCAGCGTAGCCGGCGGGATGGGAGGAGGAGAGACCCAGTACTTC. This encodes CASSVAGGMGGGETQYF. Variable domain in full (rest from reference TRBV9 and TRBJ2-5): DSGVTQTPKHLITATGQRVTLRCSPRSGDLSVYWYQQSLDQGLQFLIQYYNGEERAKGNILERFSAQQFPDLHSELNLSSLELGDSALYFCASSVAGGMGGGETQYFGPGTRLLVL.

This clone was recorded a few times. This chain connects TRBV28 to TRBJ1-1, with TRBD1 matching over 9 bases. The CDR3 covers 16 residues. The junction had 14 bases not matched to a gene; V was cut back by 5 bases and J by 7 bases. Germline CDR1 reads MDHEN; CDR2 reads SYDVKM. The CDR3 loop reads CASSPPGQGVKGEAFF. The DNA for the CDR3 is TGTGCCAGCAGTCCCCCGGGACAGGGAGTGAAAGGTGAAGCTTTCTTT.

This clone came up a few times. The rearrangement uses TRBV7-9 and TRBJ2-1, with 7 bases matching TRBD2. CDR3 length: 16 residues. Germline-derived CDR1 and CDR2 are SEHNR and FQNEAQ (reference sequence). Germline trimming cut 1 base from V and 4 bases from J; bases unmatched to any gene: 7. CDR3 nucleotides: TGTGCCAGCAGCTTAGAGGTTTCACTAGCGTACAATGAGCAGTTCTTC. This codes for CASSLEVSLAYNEQFF.

The rearrangement links TRBV18 to TRBJ2-1; 12 positions agree with TRBD2. In germline, CDR1 is KGHSH, CDR2 LQKENI. J lost 3 bases, V lost 4 bases, and 4 bases had no gene match. The CDR3 covers 16 residues. In nucleotides, the CDR3 is TGTGCCAGCTCACGCCTAGCGGGGGGGCACTACAATGAGCAGTTCTTC. Encoded protein: CASSRLAGGHYNEQFF.

The table lists this clone with a few counts. The chain combines TRBV9 with TRBJ1-1, with 7 nucleotides matching TRBD1. CDR3 length: 14 amino acids. Germline V gene sequence: CDR1 SGDLS, CDR2 YYNGEE. Trimming removed 4 bases from V and 2 bases from J; junction bases left unmatched: 5. CDR3 sequence: CASSPRDRNTEAFF. CDR3 coding DNA: TGTGCCAGCAGCCCCCGGGACAGAAACACTGAAGCTTTCTTT.

Only a few counts were recorded for this clone. The chain employs TRBV10-3 and TRBJ2-5; D is perhaps TRBD1 (5 bases). The V gene lost 7 bases and the J gene lost 2 bases, with 17 bases spanning the gap. Per the germline V gene, CDR1 is ENHRY and CDR2 is SYGVKD. CDR3 length equals 15 residues. DNA for the CDR3: TGTGCCATCAAAGCTAAGGGGCCTTCACAAGAGACCCAGTACTTC. This gives the protein CAIKAKGPSQETQYF.

The sample holds many counts of this clone. J is TRBJ2-5 and V is TRBV2; TRBD1 aligns across 7 bases. CDR1 and CDR2 from the germline V gene are SNHLY and FYNNEI. V trimming: 1 base; J trimming: 7 bases; junction bases outside the gene matches: 6. The CDR3 runs 14 residues. The CDR3 nucleotides read TGTGCCAGCAGTGAAGGGGACAGCTGGGGGACCCAGTACTTC. Its translation: CASSEGDSWGTQYF.

This chain connects TRBV18 to TRBJ1-6; possible D gene TRBD1, 5 bases. Trimming pared 4 bases from V and 6 bases from J, leaving 19 bases between. CDR3 length equals 17 residues. CDR1 and CDR2 from the germline V gene are KGHSH and LQKENI. The CDR3 here is CASSRGPGPLFNSPLHF. The CDR3 coding sequence is TGTGCCAGCTCACGTGGACCGGGGCCTCTCTTTAATTCACCCCTCCACTTT.

The V and J genes are TRBV7-2 and TRBJ1-2; D is perhaps TRBD1 (5 bases). V lost 1 base to trimming and J lost 2 bases, with 5 bases between them. CDR1 and CDR2 from the germline V gene are SGHTA and FQGNSA. This CDR3 contains 13 residues. The CDR3 DNA follows: TGTGCCAGCAGCTTAGAGGGGAACTATGGCTACACCTTC. Translation gives CASSLEGNYGYTF.

V usage is TRBV7-3 and J usage is TRBJ2-3; no firm D call. V was trimmed by 3 bases and J by 0 bases, leaving 7 bases between them. The CDR3 consists of 14 residues. Germline V gene lookup returns CDR1 SGHTA and CDR2 FQGTGA. In DNA, the CDR3 is TGTGCCAGCAGCTTCATCAGTAGCACAGATACGCAGTATTTT. Residues: CASSFISSTDTQYF.

V usage is TRBV25-1 and J usage is TRBJ1-3; D not resolved. In germline, CDR1 is MGHDK, CDR2 SYGVNS. This CDR3 has 11 amino acids. V shed 4 bases and J shed 6 bases, with 4 bases lying between them. CDR3 bases: TGTGCCAGCAGTGCAGTAAACACCATATATTTT. Amino acids: CASSAVNTIYF.

This clone was observed many times. The chain links TRBV27 to TRBJ1-6; D possibly corresponds to TRBD1 (5 bases). The CDR3 contains 13 residues. The germline CDR1 and CDR2 sequences are MNHEY and SMNVEV (reference sequence). Deletions cut 5 bases from V and 15 bases from J, with 17 bases between. The DNA of the CDR3 is TGTGCCAGCAGTGGGGCAGGGCCCCTCCTCCTCCACTTT. Translated, it gives CASSGAGPLLLHF.

This clone was detected a few times. This specimen includes other DNA sequences encoding the same CDR3. The CDR3 here is CASSYDYEQYF. DNA of the CDR3: TGTGCCAGCAGTTACGACTACGAGCAGTACTTC. The gene calls are TRBV5-6 and TRBJ2-7; D is undetermined. This CDR3 is 11 amino acids long. Trimming stripped 5 bases from V and 3 bases from J, with 6 bases between. Germline lookup yields CDR1 SGHDT and CDR2 YYEEEE.

This clone was detected only a few times. The chain employs TRBV7-2 and TRBJ1-1; D remains unclear. V was shortened by 5 bases and J by 6 bases, with 16 bases between the two germline ends. CDR3 size: 14 residues. Germline V gene sequence: CDR1 SGHTA, CDR2 FQGNSA. The CDR3 DNA sequence: TGTGCCAGCAGCCCTCGTCGCTCTGGATCTGAAGCTTTCTTT. Its protein product is CASSPRRSGSEAFF.